This T cell receptor (beta chain) was obtained from a study of T cells in Graves' hyperthyroidism and ophthalmopathy. The CDR3 runs to 16 residues. Germline loops: CDR1 MNHEY, CDR2 SVGAGI. V gave up 3 bases and J gave up 4 bases, with 13 bases separating them. This clonotype was recorded many times. Amplified TCR beta CDR3 regions came from RNA transcripts. HTBI primers were the set used in a first-round RT-PCR of the TCR CDR3. Each CDR3 protein is one row after TCRdb ran MiXCR on the multiplex PCR reads. The sample lists about 580,000 distinct CDR3 sequences; about 15% were seen once. The material sequenced was blood. The TCR comes from a woman in her 30s with Graves' hyperthyroidism that later progressed to Graves' ophthalmopathy. This chain connects TRBV6-5 to TRBJ1-6; a weak D match, TRBD1 (5 bases). The CDR3 sequence is CASSYGGGGYNSPLHF. The CDR3 bases are TGTGCCAGCAGTTATGGGGGTGGGGGGTATAATTCACCCCTCCACTTT.